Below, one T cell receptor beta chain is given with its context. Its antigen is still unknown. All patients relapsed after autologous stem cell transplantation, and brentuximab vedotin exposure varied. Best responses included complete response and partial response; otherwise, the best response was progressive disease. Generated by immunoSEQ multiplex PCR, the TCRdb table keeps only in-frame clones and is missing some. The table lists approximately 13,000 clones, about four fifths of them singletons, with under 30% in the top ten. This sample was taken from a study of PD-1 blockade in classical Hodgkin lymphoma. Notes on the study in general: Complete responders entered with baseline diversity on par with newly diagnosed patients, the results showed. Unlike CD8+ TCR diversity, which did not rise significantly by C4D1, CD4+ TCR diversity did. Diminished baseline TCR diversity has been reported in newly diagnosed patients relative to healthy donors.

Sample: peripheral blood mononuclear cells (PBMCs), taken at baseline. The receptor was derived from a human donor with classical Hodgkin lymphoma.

The CDR3 region is CASSLSSYEQYV. CDR3 bases: TGTGCCAGCAGCTTAAGCTCCTACGAGCAGTACGTC. The chain carries TRBV2 and TRBJ2-7; D ambiguous. CDR1 is SNHLY, CDR2 FYNNEI, per germline. V was cut by 6 bases and J by 0 bases, with 6 bases left in between. The CDR3 is made up of 12 amino acids.